Each of the 11 T cell receptor beta chains below was sequenced from the same sample in a study of blood T cells in healthy people across ages. The second PCR ran about 6 to 12 cycles with a sample-barcoded 5' primer and J-beta primers. TCRdb re-derived calls from the 5' RACE reads in MiXCR, one entry per CDR3 protein. The sample lists 850,000 to 1,000,000 distinct CDR3 sequences; about 48% were seen once. The material sequenced was blood. Source of these receptors: a man aged 25 to 40 in good health.

About this clonotype: A much larger clone differs by one base, so this may be a read error. The CDR3 loop reads CAISEAETQYF. The CDR3, as DNA: TGTGCCATCAGTGAAGCAGAGACCCAGTACTTC. The V gene is TRBV10-3, the J gene TRBJ2-5; D call uncertain. Trimming removed 3 bases at V and 4 bases at J, with 3 bases between. The germline CDR1 and CDR2 sequences are ENHRY and SYGVKD. The CDR3 covers 11 residues.

V usage is TRBV20-1 and J usage is TRBJ1-2; no definite D call. CDR1 and CDR2 from the germline V gene are DFQATT and SNEGSKA (reference sequence). Trimming took 6 bases from V and 6 from J, leaving 23 bases between them. The CDR3 sequence is 15 residues long. CDR3 amino acids: CSAPRPGMAANGYTF. The CDR3 DNA follows: TGCAGTGCCCCCCGGCCGGGGATGGCTGCTAATGGCTACACCTTC.

This clonotype has more than one count but fewer than ten. V is TRBV4-1 and J is TRBJ2-5; D call uncertain. The V gene's germline CDR1 is MGHRA and CDR2 YSYEKL. This CDR3 spans 14 amino acids. V was cut by 0 bases and J by 3 bases, with 8 bases left in between. The chain's CDR3 is CASSQDLEKETQYF. In DNA form, the CDR3 reads TGCGCCAGCAGCCAAGATTTAGAAAAAGAGACCCAGTACTTC.

There are a few counts of this clonotype. The CDR3 nucleotides read TGTGCCAGCAGTCCTAGCGGGGGGGAACACAATGAGCAGTTCTTC. It specifies CASSPSGGEHNEQFF. The chain carries TRBV6-2 or TRBV6-3 and TRBJ2-1; the match to TRBD2 covers 12 bases. V was clipped by 5 bases and J by 5 bases; unmatched bases: 4. The CDR3 sequence is 15 residues long. From germline, CDR1 is MNHEY and CDR2 SVGEGT.

The chain is built from TRBV12-3 or TRBV12-4 and TRBJ2-7; unclear D gene. The ends were cut back, 6 bases at V and 0 bases at J, with 9 bases in the middle. The length of the CDR3 is 13 residues. CDR3: CASSSSSSYEQYF. DNA of the CDR3: TGTGCCAGCAGCTCGTCTAGCTCCTACGAGCAGTACTTC.

A few counts support this clonotype. This sequence joins TRBV12-3 or TRBV12-4 and TRBJ2-7; 8 bases line up with TRBD1. There are 14 residues in the CDR3. Trimming cost V 8 bases and J 3 bases; bases outside gene matches: 9. The CDR3 sequence: CASGRTGFRYEQYF. The CDR3 region has the DNA TGTGCCAGCGGCCGGACAGGGTTCCGCTACGAGCAGTACTTC.

This clonotype appeared a single time. This rearrangement joins TRBV4-1 to TRBJ2-1; D may correspond to TRBD1 or TRBD2 (6 bases each). The CDR3 is 12 residues long. V lost 3 bases to trimming and J lost 15 bases, with 15 bases between them. The germline V gene has CDR1 MGHRA and CDR2 YSYEKL. CDR3 bases: TGCGCCAGCAGCCAGGGGGGACACGGAAGGTTCTTC. Translated, it gives CASSQGGHGRFF.

V usage is TRBV20-1 and J usage is TRBJ1-1; D remains ambiguous. Trimming took off 5 bases at V and 0 bases at J, with 16 bases between the two ends. This CDR3 is 15 amino acids long. The germline CDR1 and CDR2 sequences are DFQATT and SNEGSKA (reference sequence). The CDR3 protein is CSAPLGGVLNTEAFF. The CDR3 nucleotides read TGCAGTGCTCCCCTAGGCGGCGTATTGAACACTGAAGCTTTCTTT.

The genes are TRBV12-3 or TRBV12-4 and TRBJ2-7; a possible D gene is TRBD2 (6 bases). The better agreement between TRBJ2-5 and the DNA end casts doubt on the J call. This CDR3 spans 14 amino acids. The DNA of the CDR3 is TGTGCCAGCAGTTTAGTCAGACCCGGGGGGACCCAGTACTTC. This gives the protein CASSLVRPGGTQYF.

The V call is TRBV9, the J call TRBJ2-3; 7 nucleotides line up with TRBD1. J gave up 3 bases and V 3 bases, and 7 bases lay outside the gene matches. CDR1 SGDLS and CDR2 YYNGEE come from the germline V gene. The CDR3 covers 15 residues. The DNA for the CDR3 is TGTGCCAGCAGCGCCCATGGGACAGCAACAGATACGCAGTATTTT. As protein: CASSAHGTATDTQYF.

The J gene is TRBJ2-3, the V gene TRBV7-2; D might be TRBD1 (7 bases). Germline CDR1 is SGHTA and CDR2 is FQGNSA. This CDR3 has 16 amino acids. Trimming took 4 bases from V and 2 from J, leaving 16 bases between them. CDR3 in amino acids: CASSSNGGTATDTQYF. The CDR3 bases are TGTGCCAGCAGCTCCAATGGCGGGACAGCCACAGATACGCAGTATTTT.